This TCR beta chain was identified during a study of identifying expanded T cells in peripheral blood (dated by TCRdb to between 2018 and 2020). Context from the whole study: Four technical replicates, made by sequencing separate aliquots from the same pool of genomic DNA, were compared pairwise. Study-wide conclusions, independent of this receptor: For all healthy donors, the variance in clone template counts between two-week samples rose significantly as total template count increased. It was expected by the authors that biological variance in healthy repertoires might increase further over much longer intervals, such as months to years. The binomial model flagged around 1.2 differentially abundant clones between technical replicates but 15 to 17 over around two weeks and around 20 over about four weeks. Both the number of clones called differentially abundant and the false-positive rate were significantly reduced by the beta-binomial model across all healthy-donor time intervals.

TCRbeta CDR3 regions were profiled by bias-controlled multiplex PCR amplification of genomic DNA with the immunoSEQ Assay. The authors processed their data as follows. The absolute abundance of each unique TCRbeta CDR3 region was quantified after sequences were collapsed and filtered. Two models were used to test differential abundance: a binomial model (Fisher-equivalent) and a beta-binomial model that adds time-dependent variance fitted from healthy donors. Clones with fewer than 5 combined templates were removed, and differential abundance was called for clones with a Benjamini-Hochberg FDR below 0.01. The form v = (b*log(k)+a)^2 was used to model beta-binomial variance as a function of total template count across the two samples. The clones in this table, taken by TCRdb from immuneACCESS, are in-frame only. Not every clone is retained; where verified, under half of the shortfall comes from an unresolved V gene, and the cause of the rest is unknown. From that table come the V and J calls and clone size; the DNA was used to work out D and trimming. The sample table lists around 130,000 clones, approximately 86% of them with a count of one. Roughly 7.9% of the sample goes to the ten largest clones.

During the collection period, no infections or other immune events were recorded for the healthy donors. Time-dependent variance in a beta-binomial model of T-cell clone differential abundance was calibrated using healthy-donor blood repertoires as a training cohort. There were about 10 healthy donors in the training cohort, of whom 3 were female and 7 were male. An age range of roughly 29 to 65 years, with an average of roughly 40 years, was recorded for the donors. Whole blood, obtained from a commercial supplier, was collected from each healthy donor at three time points spaced about 2 weeks apart. For immunosequencing, genomic DNA was extracted from unsorted whole blood. V loses 0 bases of germline sequence and J loses 6 bases, and the interval between the two ends is 4 bases. The CDR3 contains 12 residues, cysteine and phenylalanine counted. CDR3 DNA only is kept here, 36 bases in frame from base 1. Per the germline V gene, SGHDT is the CDR1 and YYEEEE is the CDR2.

As to this clone: Its specific antigen is unknown. No qualities accompany the bases; no much larger clone lies one base away.

The sequence links TRBV5-6 to TRBJ1-5, with the D gene call left open. Sequencing was done on a sample of blood. The receptor was isolated from a person aged 18-70 years in good health. The DNA reads as follows: TGTGCCAGCAGCTTGGTGGGTCAGCCCCAGCATTTT. This yields the protein CASSLVGQPQHF.